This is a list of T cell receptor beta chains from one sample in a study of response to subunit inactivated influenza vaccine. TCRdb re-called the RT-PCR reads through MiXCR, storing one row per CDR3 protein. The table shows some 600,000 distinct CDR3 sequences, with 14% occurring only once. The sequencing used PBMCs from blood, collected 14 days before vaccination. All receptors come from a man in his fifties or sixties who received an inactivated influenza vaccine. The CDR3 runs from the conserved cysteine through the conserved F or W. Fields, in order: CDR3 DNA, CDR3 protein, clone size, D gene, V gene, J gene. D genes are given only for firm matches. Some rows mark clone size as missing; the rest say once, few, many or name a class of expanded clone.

TGTGCCAGCAGTGGTTGGGAGACCCAGTACTTC	CASSGWETQYF	many	.	TRBV12-3/TRBV12-4	TRBJ2-5
TGTGCCAGCAGTGAAGGAGGATGGAATCAGCCCCAGCATTTT	CASSEGGWNQPQHF	few	.	TRBV25-1	TRBJ1-5
TGTGCCAGTAGTAATCGGTTGGCGGGGGGAACAGATACGCAGTATTTT	CASSNRLAGGTDTQYF	.	TRBD2	TRBV19	TRBJ2-3
TGTGCCAGCCGCTTAGGACGGACTGGAAACACCATATATTTT	CASRLGRTGNTIYF	.	.	TRBV7-2	TRBJ1-3
TGCGCCAGCAGCCAAGAGGACCGGGGGGACTTCTACGAGCAGTACTTC	CASSQEDRGDFYEQYF	few	TRBD2	TRBV4-1	TRBJ2-7
TGCAGCGTTGTGACAGCGAACACCGGGGAGCTGTTTTTT	CSVVTANTGELFF	many	.	TRBV29-1	TRBJ2-2
TGTGCCAGCAGTTCGACGACAGGGAGCACTGAAGCTTTCTTT	CASSSTTGSTEAFF	.	TRBD1	TRBV12-3/TRBV12-4	TRBJ1-1
TGTGCCAGCAGCTCCCGATTATACACAGATACGCAGTATTTT	CASSSRLYTDTQYF	.	.	TRBV12-3/TRBV12-4	TRBJ2-3
TGCAGCGTTGGTCTAACTAGCACAGATACGCAGTATTTT	CSVGLTSTDTQYF	.	.	TRBV29-1	TRBJ2-3
TGTGCCAGCGGAGATTCTTTCATGAACACTGAAGCTTTCTTT	CASGDSFMNTEAFF	.	.	TRBV6-1	TRBJ1-1
TGTGCCAGCAGTTACTCATGGGGGAACACTGAAGCTTTCTTT	CASSYSWGNTEAFF	.	.	TRBV6-2/TRBV6-3	TRBJ1-1
TGTGCCAGCAGTTGGGGGGACAAATACGAGCAGTACTTC	CASSWGDKYEQYF	many	.	TRBV12-3/TRBV12-4	TRBJ2-7
TGCAGCGCTGGGGGCCGGGCAGGCGGAGAGCAGTACTTC	CSAGGRAGGEQYF	.	.	TRBV29-1	TRBJ2-7
TGTGCCAGCAGCCAAGGGCCAGCGGGGGAAAAAGAGCAGTACTTC	CASSQGPAGEKEQYF	.	TRBD2	TRBV3-1	TRBJ2-7
TGTGCCAGCAGCTCCGGGACAGGGGGCACTGAAGCTTTCTTT	CASSSGTGGTEAFF	many	TRBD1	TRBV2	TRBJ1-1
TGCAGCGTTGAGCCGCACAACTATGGCTACACCTTC	CSVEPHNYGYTF	few	.	TRBV29-1	TRBJ1-2
TGTGCCAGCAGCTTAGTCTCTTTCGGGGGCAACTATGGCTACACCTTC	CASSLVSFGGNYGYTF	many	.	TRBV7-9	TRBJ1-2
TGTGCCTGGAGTGTAGGGGACACTGAGCAGTACTTC	CAWSVGDTEQYF	.	.	TRBV30	TRBJ2-7
TGTGCCAGCAGTCCCAGGCTAGCGGGGGGAAACTCCTACGAGCAGTACTTC	CASSPRLAGGNSYEQYF	.	TRBD2	TRBV7-2	TRBJ2-7
TGTGCCAGCAGTTTATTGGGACTGAGATACAATGAGCAGTTCTTC	CASSLLGLRYNEQFF	.	.	TRBV27	TRBJ2-1